This T cell receptor beta chain was documented in a study of ipilimumab plus nivolumab after autologous stem cell transplantation. J was trimmed by 8 bases and V by 6 bases; bases with no gene match: 19. The germline V gene encodes CDR1 SGHVT and CDR2 SQSDAQ. The CDR3 is 17 residues long. Here immunoSEQ multiplex PCR was the method, and the copy in TCRdb shows in-frame clones only, minus some. Of about 13,000 clones listed, less than 80% are singletons. The sequence came from a male donor with diffuse large B-cell lymphoma. Material: PBMCs, obtained in a trial of ipilimumab plus nivolumab as post-transplant consolidation. V usage is TRBV7-4 and J usage is TRBJ2-1, with TRBD2 matching over 7 bases. The CDR3 here is CASRQTSRIARRHEQFF. CDR3 sequence (DNA): TGTGCCAGCAGACAGACTAGCAGGATCGCAAGGCGACATGAGCAGTTCTTC.